This T cell receptor (beta chain) emerged from a study of blood T cell repertoires in COVID-19. Background on the study: T cells, B-cell-depleted T cells, or PBMCs supplied cDNA or gDNA.

Unmatched junction bases numbered 6, after V lost 5 bases and J lost 10 bases. The CDR3 length is 12 residues. This table comes from immunoSEQ multiplex PCR, and its TCRdb copy is limited to in-frame clones, with some not included. The table has about 160,000 clones, around 86% seen once. This clone was seen only once. This receptor was identified in a man aged 70-80 years who had recovered from COVID-19. The sequencing sample was made of peripheral blood. The V gene is TRBV12-3 or TRBV12-4, the J gene TRBJ2-3; 7 bases fit TRBD1. The CDR3 is CASSQGVSAQYF. Written as DNA, the CDR3 is TGTGCCAGCAGTCAGGGGGTCAGCGCGCAGTATTTT.